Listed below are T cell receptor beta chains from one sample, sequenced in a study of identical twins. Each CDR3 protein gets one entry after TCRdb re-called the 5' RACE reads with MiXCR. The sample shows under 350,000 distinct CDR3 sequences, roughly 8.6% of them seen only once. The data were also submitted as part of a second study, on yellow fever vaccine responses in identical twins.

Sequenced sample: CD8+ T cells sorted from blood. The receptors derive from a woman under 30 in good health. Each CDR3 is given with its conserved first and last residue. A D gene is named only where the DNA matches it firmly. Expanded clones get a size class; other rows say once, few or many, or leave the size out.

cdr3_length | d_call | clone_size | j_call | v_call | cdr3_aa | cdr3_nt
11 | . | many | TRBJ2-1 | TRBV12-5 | CASGLGREQFF | TGTGCTAGTGGTTTGGGCCGTGAGCAGTTCTTC
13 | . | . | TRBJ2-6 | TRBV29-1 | CSVVDPGANVLTF | TGCAGCGTTGTCGATCCTGGGGCCAACGTCCTGACTTTC
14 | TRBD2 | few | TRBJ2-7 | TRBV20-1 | CSARSTGGPYEQYF | TGCAGTGCTAGATCTACGGGGGGGCCCTACGAGCAGTACTTC
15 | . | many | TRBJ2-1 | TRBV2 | CASSYGRNPGNEQFF | TGTGCCAGCAGTTATGGACGGAACCCTGGGAATGAGCAGTTCTTC
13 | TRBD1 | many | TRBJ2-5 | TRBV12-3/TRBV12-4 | CASTDDRGETQYF | TGTGCCAGCACCGACGACAGGGGGGAGACCCAGTACTTC
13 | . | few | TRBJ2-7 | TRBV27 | CASSLFSGYEQYF | TGTGCCAGCAGTTTATTCAGCGGCTACGAGCAGTACTTC
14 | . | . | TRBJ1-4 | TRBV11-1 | CASSLAGFREKLFF | TGTGCCAGCAGCTTAGCAGGTTTTCGCGAAAAACTGTTTTTT
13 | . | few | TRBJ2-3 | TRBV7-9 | CASSLENTDTQYF | TGTGCCAGCAGCTTAGAAAACACAGATACGCAGTATTTT
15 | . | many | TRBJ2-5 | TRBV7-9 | CASSLVGQSQETQYF | TGTGCCAGCAGCTTAGTTGGACAGTCCCAAGAGACCCAGTACTTC
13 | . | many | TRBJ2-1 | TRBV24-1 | CATSVTAYNEQFF | TGTGCCACCAGTGTCACAGCCTACAATGAGCAGTTCTTC
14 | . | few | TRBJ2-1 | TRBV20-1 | CSASPGLDYNEQFF | TGCAGTGCTAGCCCGGGACTGGATTACAATGAGCAGTTCTTC
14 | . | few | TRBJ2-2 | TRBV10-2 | CASGGEAWTGELFF | TGCGCCAGCGGGGGCGAGGCGTGGACCGGGGAGCTGTTTTTT
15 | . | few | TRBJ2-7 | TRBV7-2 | CASSADIGGTYEQYF | TGTGCCAGCAGCGCCGACATCGGGGGTACCTACGAGCAGTACTTC
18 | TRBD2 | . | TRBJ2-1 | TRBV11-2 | CASSLPTRTSGGYNEQFF | TGTGCCAGCAGCCTACCAACCAGGACTAGCGGGGGTTACAATGAGCAGTTCTTC
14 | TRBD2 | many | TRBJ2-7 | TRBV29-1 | CSVESGLAAREQYF | TGCAGCGTTGAATCGGGACTAGCGGCAAGGGAGCAGTACTTC
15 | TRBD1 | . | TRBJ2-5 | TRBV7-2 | CASSPEGQPQETQYF | TGTGCCAGCAGCCCCGAGGGACAGCCCCAAGAGACCCAGTACTTC
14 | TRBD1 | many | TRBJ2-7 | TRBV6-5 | CASSYGTVGYEQYF | TGTGCCAGCAGTTACGGGACAGTAGGATACGAGCAGTACTTC
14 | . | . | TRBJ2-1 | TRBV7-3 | CASSPLPEYNEQFF | TGTGCCAGCAGCCCGCTGCCAGAGTACAATGAGCAGTTCTTC
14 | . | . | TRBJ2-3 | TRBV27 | CASRPLSVPDTQYF | TGTGCCAGCAGGCCCTTGTCTGTCCCAGATACGCAGTATTTT
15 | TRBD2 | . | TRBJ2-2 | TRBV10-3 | CAISEPGTSYGELFF | TGTGCCATCAGTGAACCCGGGACTAGTTACGGGGAGCTGTTTTTT
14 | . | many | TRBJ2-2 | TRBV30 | CAWKAGSHTGELFF | TGTGCCTGGAAAGCAGGGTCGCACACCGGGGAGCTGTTTTTT
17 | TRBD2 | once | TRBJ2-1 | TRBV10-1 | CASSDPQPGLGADEQFF | TGCGCCAGCAGTGATCCACAACCGGGACTAGGGGCTGATGAGCAGTTCTTC
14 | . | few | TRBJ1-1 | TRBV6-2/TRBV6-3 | CASSYSSRRLEAFF | TGTGCCAGCAGTTACTCAAGTAGGCGCTTAGAAGCTTTCTTT
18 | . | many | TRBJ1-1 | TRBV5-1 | CASSLAPGDNWVNTEAFF | TGCGCCAGCAGCTTGGCTCCAGGGGATAATTGGGTGAACACTGAAGCTTTCTTT
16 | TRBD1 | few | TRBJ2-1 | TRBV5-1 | CASSLYRQGLGNEQFF | TGCGCCAGCAGCCTATATCGACAGGGGTTGGGGAATGAGCAGTTCTTC
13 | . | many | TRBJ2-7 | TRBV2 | CASSEQRDYEQYF | TGTGCCAGCAGTGAGCAACGAGACTACGAGCAGTACTTC
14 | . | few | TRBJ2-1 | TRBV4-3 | CASSQVPGSIEQFF | TGCGCCAGCAGCCAAGTTCCGGGATCTATTGAGCAGTTCTTC
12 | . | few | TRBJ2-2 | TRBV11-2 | CASKGVAGELFF | TGTGCCAGCAAGGGGGTAGCCGGGGAGCTGTTTTTT
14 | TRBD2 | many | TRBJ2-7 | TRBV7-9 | CASTGLAGFNEQYF | TGTGCCAGCACCGGACTAGCGGGTTTTAACGAGCAGTACTTC
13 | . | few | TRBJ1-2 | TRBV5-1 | CASSFEGEDGYTF | TGCGCCAGCAGCTTTGAGGGAGAAGATGGCTACACCTTC
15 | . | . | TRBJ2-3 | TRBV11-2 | CASSMGAGTGDTQYF | TGTGCCAGCAGCATGGGAGCGGGTACTGGAGATACGCAGTATTTT
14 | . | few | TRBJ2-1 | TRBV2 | CASSVGGRYNEQFF | TGTGCCAGCAGTGTCGGGGGAAGGTACAATGAGCAGTTCTTC
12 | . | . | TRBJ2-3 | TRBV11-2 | CASSLEGHTQYF | TGTGCCAGCAGCTTAGAAGGTCATACGCAGTATTTT
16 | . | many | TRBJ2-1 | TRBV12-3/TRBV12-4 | CASSLVGGAQGYEQFF | TGTGCCAGCAGTTTAGTGGGGGGGGCGCAGGGCTATGAGCAGTTCTTC
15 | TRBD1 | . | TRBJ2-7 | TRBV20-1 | CSAPRDRDFSYEQYF | TGCAGTGCCCCCCGGGACAGGGACTTCTCCTACGAGCAGTACTTC
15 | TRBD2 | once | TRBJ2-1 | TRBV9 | CASSLSGTSYNEPFF | TGTGCCAGCAGCCTGTCCGGGACTAGCTACAATGAGCCGTTCTTC
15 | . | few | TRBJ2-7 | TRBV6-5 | CASSYGRRTVYEQYF | TGTGCCAGCAGTTACGGGCGAAGGACTGTATACGAGCAGTACTTC
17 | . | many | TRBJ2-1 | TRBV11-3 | CASSLKPGTDSYNEQFF | TGTGCCAGCAGCTTAAAACCTGGGACGGATTCCTACAATGAGCAGTTCTTC
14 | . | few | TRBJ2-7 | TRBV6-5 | CASTLQGSSYEQYF | TGTGCCAGCACTTTGCAGGGAAGCTCCTACGAGCAGTACTTC
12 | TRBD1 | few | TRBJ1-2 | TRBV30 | CAWTPQTGGHTF | TGTGCCTGGACGCCCCAAACAGGGGGCCACACCTTC
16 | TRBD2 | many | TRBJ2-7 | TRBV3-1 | CASSLTSGGNSYEQYF | TGTGCCAGCAGCCTGACTAGCGGGGGAAACTCCTACGAGCAGTACTTC
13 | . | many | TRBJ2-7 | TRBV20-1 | CSALIMNYYVQYF | TGCAGTGCCCTAATCATGAATTACTACGTGCAGTACTTC
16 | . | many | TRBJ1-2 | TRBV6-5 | CASSYPDRASNYGYTF | TGTGCCAGCAGTTACCCGGACAGAGCTTCTAACTATGGCTACACCTTC
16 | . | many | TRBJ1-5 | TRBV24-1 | CATSDAGLGSNQPQHF | TGTGCCACCAGTGATGCGGGACTTGGTAGCAATCAGCCCCAGCATTTT
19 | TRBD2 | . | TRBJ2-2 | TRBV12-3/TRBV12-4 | CASSLVPIDPSGSTGELFF | TGTGCCAGCAGTTTAGTCCCGATAGATCCCAGCGGGAGCACCGGGGAGCTGTTTTTT
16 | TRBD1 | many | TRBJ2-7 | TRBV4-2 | CASSQEEAAGGYEQYF | TGTGCCAGCAGCCAAGAAGAGGCGGCAGGGGGCTACGAGCAGTACTTC
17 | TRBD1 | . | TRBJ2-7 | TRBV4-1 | CASSQDPGQFPSYEQYF | TGCGCCAGCAGCCAAGATCCGGGACAGTTCCCCTCCTACGAGCAGTACTTC
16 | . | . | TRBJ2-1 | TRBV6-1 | CASSEYRGSSYNEQFF | TGTGCCAGCAGTGAATATAGGGGCAGCTCCTACAATGAGCAGTTCTTC
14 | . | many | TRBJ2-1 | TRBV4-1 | CASSQPGRYNEQFF | TGCGCCAGCAGCCAACCGGGACGCTACAATGAGCAGTTCTTC
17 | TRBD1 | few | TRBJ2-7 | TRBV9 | CASSGPGGTGVSYEQYF | TGTGCCAGCAGCGGACCTGGGGGGACAGGGGTTTCCTACGAGCAGTACTTC
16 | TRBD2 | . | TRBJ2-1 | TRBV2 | CASRGLAETSYNEQFF | TGTGCCAGCAGAGGGCTAGCGGAGACCTCCTACAATGAGCAGTTCTTC
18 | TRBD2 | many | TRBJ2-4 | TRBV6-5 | CASSYSISGALGKNIQYF | TGTGCCAGCAGTTACTCGATTAGCGGGGCCTTGGGCAAAAACATTCAGTACTTC
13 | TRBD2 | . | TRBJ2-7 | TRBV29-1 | CSAGTSGVYEQYF | TGCAGCGCAGGGACTAGCGGAGTATACGAGCAGTACTTC
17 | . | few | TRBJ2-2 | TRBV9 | CASSTTIRTENTGELFF | TGTGCCAGCAGCACTACAATAAGGACAGAGAACACCGGGGAGCTGTTTTTT
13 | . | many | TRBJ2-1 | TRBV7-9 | CASSPPGGNEQFF | TGTGCCAGCAGCCCACCGGGTGGGAATGAGCAGTTCTTC